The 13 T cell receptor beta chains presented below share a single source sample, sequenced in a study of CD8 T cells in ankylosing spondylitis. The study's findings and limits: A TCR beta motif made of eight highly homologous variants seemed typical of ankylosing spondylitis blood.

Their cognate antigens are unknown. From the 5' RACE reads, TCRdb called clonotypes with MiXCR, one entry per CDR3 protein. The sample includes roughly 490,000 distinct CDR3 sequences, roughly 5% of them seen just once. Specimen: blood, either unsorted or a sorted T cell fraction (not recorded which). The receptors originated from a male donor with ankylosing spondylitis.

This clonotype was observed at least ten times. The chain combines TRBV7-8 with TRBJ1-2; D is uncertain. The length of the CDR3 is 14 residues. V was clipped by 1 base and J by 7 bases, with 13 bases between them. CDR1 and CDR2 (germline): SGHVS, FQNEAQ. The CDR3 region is CASSLVGLVSGYTF. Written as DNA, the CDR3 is TGTGCCAGCAGCTTAGTAGGGCTTGTCAGTGGCTACACCTTC. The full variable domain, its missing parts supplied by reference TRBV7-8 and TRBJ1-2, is GAGVSQSPRYKVAKRGQDVALRCDPISGHVSLFWYQQALGQGPEFLTYFQNEAQLDKSGLPSDRFFAERPEGSVSTLKIQRTQQEDSAVYLCASSLVGLVSGYTFGSGTRLTVV.

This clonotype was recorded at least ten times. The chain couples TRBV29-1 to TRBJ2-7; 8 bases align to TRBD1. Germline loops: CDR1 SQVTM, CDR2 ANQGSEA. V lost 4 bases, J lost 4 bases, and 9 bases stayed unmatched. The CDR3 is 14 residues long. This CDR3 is CSVVRGRGRYEQYF. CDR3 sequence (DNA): TGCAGCGTTGTAAGGGGCAGGGGGCGTTACGAGCAGTACTTC.

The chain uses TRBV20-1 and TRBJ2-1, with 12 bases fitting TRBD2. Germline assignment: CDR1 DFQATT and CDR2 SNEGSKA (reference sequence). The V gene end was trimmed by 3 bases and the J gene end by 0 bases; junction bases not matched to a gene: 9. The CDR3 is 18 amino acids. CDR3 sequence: CSARGLAGGPSSYNEQFF. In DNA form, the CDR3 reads TGCAGTGCTAGGGGGCTAGCGGGAGGGCCAAGCTCCTACAATGAGCAGTTCTTC.

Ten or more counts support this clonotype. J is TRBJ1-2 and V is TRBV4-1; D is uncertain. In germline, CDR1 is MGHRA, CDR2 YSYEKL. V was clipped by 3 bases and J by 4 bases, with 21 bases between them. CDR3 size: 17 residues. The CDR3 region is CASSHLSAEVDPYGYTF. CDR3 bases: TGCGCCAGCAGCCACCTCTCGGCCGAGGTGGACCCCTATGGCTACACCTTC.

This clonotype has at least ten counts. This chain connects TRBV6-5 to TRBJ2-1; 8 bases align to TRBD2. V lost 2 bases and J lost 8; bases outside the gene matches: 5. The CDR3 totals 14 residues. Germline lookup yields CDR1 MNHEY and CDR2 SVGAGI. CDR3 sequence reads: CASSYGGRTDEQFF. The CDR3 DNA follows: TGTGCCAGCAGTTACGGCGGGAGGACAGATGAGCAGTTCTTC.

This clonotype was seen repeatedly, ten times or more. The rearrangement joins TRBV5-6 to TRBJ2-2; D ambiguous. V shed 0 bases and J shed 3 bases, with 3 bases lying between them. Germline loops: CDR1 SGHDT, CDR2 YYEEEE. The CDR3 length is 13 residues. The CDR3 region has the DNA TGTGCCAGCAGCTTGGGGTACACCGGGGAGCTGTTTTTT. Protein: CASSLGYTGELFF.

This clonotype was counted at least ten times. CDR3 sequence (DNA): TGTGCCAGCAGCCAAGTTGGGGACAGCCGCACAGATACGCAGTATTTT. Translation gives CASSQVGDSRTDTQYF. The chain combines TRBV4-2 with TRBJ2-3; 7 bases are a match to TRBD1. Germline CDR1 and CDR2: LGHNA and YNFKEQ. Trimming removed 1 base from V and 1 base from J; junction bases left unmatched: 5. The CDR3 length is 16 residues.

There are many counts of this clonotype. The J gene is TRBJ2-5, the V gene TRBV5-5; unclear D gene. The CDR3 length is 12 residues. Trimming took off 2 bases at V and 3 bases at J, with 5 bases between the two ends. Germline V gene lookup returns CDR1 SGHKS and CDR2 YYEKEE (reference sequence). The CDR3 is CASSFFKETQYF. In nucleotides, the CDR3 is TGTGCCAGCAGCTTTTTCAAAGAGACCCAGTACTTC.

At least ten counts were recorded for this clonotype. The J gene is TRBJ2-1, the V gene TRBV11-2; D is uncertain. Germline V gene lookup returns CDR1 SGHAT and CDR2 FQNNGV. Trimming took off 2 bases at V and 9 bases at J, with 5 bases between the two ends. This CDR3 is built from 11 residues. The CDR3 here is CASSLPTEQFF. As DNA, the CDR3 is TGTGCCAGCAGCTTACCCACTGAGCAGTTCTTC.

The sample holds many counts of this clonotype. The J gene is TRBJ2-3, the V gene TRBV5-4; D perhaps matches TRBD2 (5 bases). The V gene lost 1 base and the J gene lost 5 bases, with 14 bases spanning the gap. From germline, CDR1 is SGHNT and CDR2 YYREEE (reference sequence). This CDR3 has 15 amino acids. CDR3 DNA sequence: TGTGCCAGCAGCTTGAGCTGGGAGTTGAGAGATACGCAGTATTTT. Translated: CASSLSWELRDTQYF. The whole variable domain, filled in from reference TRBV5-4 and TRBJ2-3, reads ETGVTQSPTHLIKTRGQQVTLRCSSQSGHNTVSWYQQALGQGPQFIFQYYREEENGRGNFPPRFSGLQFPNYSSELNVNALELDDSALYLCASSLSWELRDTQYFGPGTRLTVL.

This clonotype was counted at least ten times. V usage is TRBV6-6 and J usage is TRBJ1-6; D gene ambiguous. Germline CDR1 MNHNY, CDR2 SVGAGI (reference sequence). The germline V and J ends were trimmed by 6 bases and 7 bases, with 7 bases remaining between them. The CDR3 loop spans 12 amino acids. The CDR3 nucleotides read TGTGCCAGCAGCTACCCGAATTCACCCCTCCACTTT. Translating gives CASSYPNSPLHF.

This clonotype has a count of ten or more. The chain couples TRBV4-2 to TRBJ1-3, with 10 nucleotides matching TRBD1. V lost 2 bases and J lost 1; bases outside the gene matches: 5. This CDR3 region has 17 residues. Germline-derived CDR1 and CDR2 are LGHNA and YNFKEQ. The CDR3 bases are TGTGCCAGCAGCCAAACGGGACAGGGGACGTCTGGAAACACCATATATTTT. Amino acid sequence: CASSQTGQGTSGNTIYF.

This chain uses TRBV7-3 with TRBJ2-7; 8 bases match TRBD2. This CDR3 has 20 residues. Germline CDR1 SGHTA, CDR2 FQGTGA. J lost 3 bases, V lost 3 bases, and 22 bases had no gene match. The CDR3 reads CASSFRKPPLGREGRYEQYF. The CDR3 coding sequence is TGTGCCAGCAGCTTTCGGAAACCACCTCTCGGCCGGGAGGGCCGCTACGAGCAGTACTTC.